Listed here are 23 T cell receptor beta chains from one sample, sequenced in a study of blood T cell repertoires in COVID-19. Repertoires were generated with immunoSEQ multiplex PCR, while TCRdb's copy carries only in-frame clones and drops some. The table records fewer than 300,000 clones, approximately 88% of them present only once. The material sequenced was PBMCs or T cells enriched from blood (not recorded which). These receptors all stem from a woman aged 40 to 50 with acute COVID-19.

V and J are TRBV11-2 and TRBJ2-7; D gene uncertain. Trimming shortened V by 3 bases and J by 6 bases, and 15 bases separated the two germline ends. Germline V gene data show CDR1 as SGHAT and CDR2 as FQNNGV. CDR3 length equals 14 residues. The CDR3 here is CASSFLAGTREQYV. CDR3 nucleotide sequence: TGTGCCAGCAGCTTCTTGGCAGGCACGCGCGAGCAGTACGTC.

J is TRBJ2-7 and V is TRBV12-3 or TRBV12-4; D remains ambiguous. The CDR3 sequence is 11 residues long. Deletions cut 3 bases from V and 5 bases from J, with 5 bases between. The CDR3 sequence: CASSFLHEQYF. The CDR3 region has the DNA TGTGCCAGCAGTTTTCTCCACGAGCAGTACTTC.

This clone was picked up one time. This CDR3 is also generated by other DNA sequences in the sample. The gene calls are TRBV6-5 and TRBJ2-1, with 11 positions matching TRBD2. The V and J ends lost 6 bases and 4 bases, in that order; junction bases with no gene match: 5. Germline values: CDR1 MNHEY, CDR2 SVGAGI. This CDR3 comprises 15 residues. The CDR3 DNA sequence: TGTGCCAGCAGCCTTAGCGGGAGGGCATACAATGAGCAGTTCTTC. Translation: CASSLSGRAYNEQFF.

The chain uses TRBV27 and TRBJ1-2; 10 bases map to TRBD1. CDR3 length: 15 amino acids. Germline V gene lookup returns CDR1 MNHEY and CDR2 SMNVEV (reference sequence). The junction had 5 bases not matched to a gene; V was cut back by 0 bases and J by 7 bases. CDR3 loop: CASSLSAGQGSGYTF. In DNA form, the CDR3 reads TGTGCCAGCAGTTTATCGGCGGGACAGGGGAGTGGCTACACCTTC.

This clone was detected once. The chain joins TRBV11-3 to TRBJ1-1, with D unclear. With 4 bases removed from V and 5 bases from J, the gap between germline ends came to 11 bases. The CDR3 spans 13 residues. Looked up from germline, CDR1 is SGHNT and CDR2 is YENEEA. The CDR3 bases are TGTGCCAGCAGCTCGTCGTCGGGAACTGAAGCTTTCTTT. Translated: CASSSSSGTEAFF.

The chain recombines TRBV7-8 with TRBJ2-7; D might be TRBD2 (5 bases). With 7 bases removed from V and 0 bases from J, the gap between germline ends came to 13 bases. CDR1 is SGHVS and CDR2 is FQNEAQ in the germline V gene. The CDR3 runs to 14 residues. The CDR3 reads CASTPGSHSYEQYV. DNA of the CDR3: TGTGCCAGCACCCCTGGGAGTCACTCCTACGAGCAGTACGTC.

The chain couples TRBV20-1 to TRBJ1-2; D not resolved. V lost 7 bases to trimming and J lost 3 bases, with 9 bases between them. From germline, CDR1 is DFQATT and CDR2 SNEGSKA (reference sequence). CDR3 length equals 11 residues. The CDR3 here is CSVAGDYGYTF. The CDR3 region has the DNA TGCAGTGTCGCGGGCGACTATGGCTACACCTTC.

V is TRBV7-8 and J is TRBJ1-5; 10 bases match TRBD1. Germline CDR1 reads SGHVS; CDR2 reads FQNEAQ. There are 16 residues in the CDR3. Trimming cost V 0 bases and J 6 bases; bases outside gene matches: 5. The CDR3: CASSLATGGAGQPQHF. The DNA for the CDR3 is TGTGCCAGCAGCTTAGCGACAGGGGGCGCGGGTCAGCCCCAGCATTTT.

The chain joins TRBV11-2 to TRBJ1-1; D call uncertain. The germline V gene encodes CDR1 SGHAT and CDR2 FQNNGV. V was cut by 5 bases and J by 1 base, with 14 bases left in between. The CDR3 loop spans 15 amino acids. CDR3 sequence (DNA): TGTGCCAGCAGCGGGTTTCTAGCTGCGAACACTGAAGCTTTCTTT. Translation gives CASSGFLAANTEAFF.

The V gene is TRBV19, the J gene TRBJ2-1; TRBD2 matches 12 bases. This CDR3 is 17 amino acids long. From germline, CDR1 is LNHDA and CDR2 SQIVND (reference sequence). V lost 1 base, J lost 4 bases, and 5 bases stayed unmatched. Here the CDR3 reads CASSIAGGLAGYNEQFF. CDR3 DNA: TGTGCCAGTAGTATAGCTGGAGGACTAGCGGGATACAATGAGCAGTTCTTC.

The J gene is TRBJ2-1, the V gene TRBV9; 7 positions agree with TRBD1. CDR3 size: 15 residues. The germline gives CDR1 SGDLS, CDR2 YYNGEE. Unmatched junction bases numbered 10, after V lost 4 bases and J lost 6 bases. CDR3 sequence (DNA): TGTGCCAGCAGCCGGCAGGGGGACCTTACCAATGAGCAGTTCTTC. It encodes CASSRQGDLTNEQFF.

The CDR3 DNA is TGTGCCAGCAGCTCGGAGGGAACTGGAAACACCATATATTTT. It specifies CASSSEGTGNTIYF. The J gene is TRBJ1-3, the V gene TRBV5-8; D uncertain. V lost 3 bases and J lost 2, with 9 bases in between. The length of the CDR3 is 14 residues. Germline CDR1 is SGHTS and CDR2 is YDEGEE.

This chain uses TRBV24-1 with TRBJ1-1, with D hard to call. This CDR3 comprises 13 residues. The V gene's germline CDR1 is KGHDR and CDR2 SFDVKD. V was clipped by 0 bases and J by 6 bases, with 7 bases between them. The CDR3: CATSDLVQSEAFF. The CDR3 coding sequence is TGTGCCACCAGTGATTTGGTGCAGTCTGAAGCTTTCTTT.

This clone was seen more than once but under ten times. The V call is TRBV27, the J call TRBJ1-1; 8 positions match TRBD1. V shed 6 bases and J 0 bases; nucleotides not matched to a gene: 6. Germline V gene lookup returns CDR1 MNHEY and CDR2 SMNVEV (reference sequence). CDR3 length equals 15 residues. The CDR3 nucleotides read TGTGCCAGCAGGCAACCGGGACAGGTGAACACTGAAGCTTTCTTT. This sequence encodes CASRQPGQVNTEAFF.

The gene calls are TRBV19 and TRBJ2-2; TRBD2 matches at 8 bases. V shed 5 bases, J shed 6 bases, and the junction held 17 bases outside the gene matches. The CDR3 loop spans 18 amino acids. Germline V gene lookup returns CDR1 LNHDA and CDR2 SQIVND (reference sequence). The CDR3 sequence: CASSEGLAGGTLSGELFF. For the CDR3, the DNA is TGTGCCAGTAGTGAAGGACTAGCTGGAGGGACATTATCCGGGGAGCTGTTTTTT. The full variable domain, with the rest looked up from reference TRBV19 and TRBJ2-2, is DGGITQSPKYLFRKEGQNVTLSCEQNLNHDAMYWYRQDPGQGLRLIYYSQIVNDFQKGDIAEGYSVSREKKESFPLTVTSAQKNPTAFYLCASSEGLAGGTLSGELFFGEGSRLTVL.

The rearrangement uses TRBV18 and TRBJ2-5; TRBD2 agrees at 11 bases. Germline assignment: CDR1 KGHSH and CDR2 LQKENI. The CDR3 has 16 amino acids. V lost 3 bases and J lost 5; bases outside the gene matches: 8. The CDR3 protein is CASSPRTSGSRETQYF. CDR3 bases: TGTGCCAGCTCACCTAGGACTAGCGGGTCTAGGGAGACCCAGTACTTC. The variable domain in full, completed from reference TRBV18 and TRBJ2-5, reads NAGVMQNPRHLVRRRGQEARLRCSPMKGHSHVYWYRQLPEEGLKFMVYLQKENIIDESGMPKERFSAEFPKEGPSILRIQQVVRGDSAAYFCASSPRTSGSRETQYFGPGTRLLVL.

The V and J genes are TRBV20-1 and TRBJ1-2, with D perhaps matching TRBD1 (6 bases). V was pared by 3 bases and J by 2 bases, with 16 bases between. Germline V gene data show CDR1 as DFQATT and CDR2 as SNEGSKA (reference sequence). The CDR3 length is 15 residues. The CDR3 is CSASLGGLGNYGYTF. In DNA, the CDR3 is TGCAGTGCTAGTCTCGGGGGGCTTGGAAACTATGGCTACACCTTC.

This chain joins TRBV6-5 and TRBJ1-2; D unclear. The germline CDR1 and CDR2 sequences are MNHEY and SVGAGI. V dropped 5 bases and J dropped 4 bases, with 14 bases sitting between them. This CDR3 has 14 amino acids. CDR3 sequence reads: CASSPYGGSYGYTF. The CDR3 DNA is TGTGCCAGCAGTCCCTACGGAGGAAGCTATGGCTACACCTTC.

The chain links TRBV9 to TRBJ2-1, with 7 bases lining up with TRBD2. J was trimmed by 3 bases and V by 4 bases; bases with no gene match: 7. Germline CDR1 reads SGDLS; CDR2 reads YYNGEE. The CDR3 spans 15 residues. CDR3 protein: CASSTRAGNYNEQFF. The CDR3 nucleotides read TGTGCCAGCAGCACCAGAGCGGGAAACTACAATGAGCAGTTCTTC.

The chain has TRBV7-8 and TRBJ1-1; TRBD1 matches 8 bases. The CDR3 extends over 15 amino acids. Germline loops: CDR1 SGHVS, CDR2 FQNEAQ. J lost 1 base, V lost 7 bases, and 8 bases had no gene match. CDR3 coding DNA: TGTGCCAGCAACACAGGACAGGGTCCGAACACTGAAGCTTTCTTT. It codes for CASNTGQGPNTEAFF.

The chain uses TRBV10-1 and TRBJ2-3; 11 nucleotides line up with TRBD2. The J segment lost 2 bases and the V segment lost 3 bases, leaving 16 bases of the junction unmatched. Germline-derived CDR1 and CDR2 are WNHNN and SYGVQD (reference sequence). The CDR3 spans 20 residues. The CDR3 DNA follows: TGCGCCAGCAGTGACACGGCGATACCGGGACTAGCGGTAATCACAGATACGCAGTATTTT. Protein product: CASSDTAIPGLAVITDTQYF.

Here the CDR3 DNA reads TGCGCCAGCAGCTCTCACTCGCATAGCTCCTACAATGAGCAGTTCTTC. The encoded protein is CASSSHSHSSYNEQFF. The rearrangement joins TRBV4-1 to TRBJ2-1; D unclear. CDR1 and CDR2 from the germline V gene are MGHRA and YSYEKL. This CDR3 has 16 amino acids. V gave up 5 bases and J gave up 0 bases, with 14 bases separating them.

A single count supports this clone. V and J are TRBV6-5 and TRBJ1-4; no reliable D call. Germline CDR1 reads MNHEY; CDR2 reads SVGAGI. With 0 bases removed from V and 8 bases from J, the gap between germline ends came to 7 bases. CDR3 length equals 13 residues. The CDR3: CASSYSSYEKLFF. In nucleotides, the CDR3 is TGTGCCAGCAGTTACTCGAGTTACGAAAAACTGTTTTTT.